This T cell receptor beta chain was observed in a study of blood T cell repertoires in COVID-19 (TCRdb year 2020). Turning to the overall study: The collaborator samples originated in the United States, Italy and Spain and spanned the acute and convalescent phases of COVID-19. The material from the prospective study consisted of cDNA or gDNA derived from T cells, B-cell-depleted T cells, or PBMCs. Subjects who had been exposed to COVID-19, were actively infected with it, or had recovered from it provided the deeply sampled blood TCRbeta repertoires that made up the dataset. The repertoires were released in a freely available public database intended as a resource for research on the immune response to SARS-CoV-2. Samples were obtained from the ongoing ImmuneRACE study (first 160 participants) and from 1,254 subjects provided by 6 global collaborators. A de-identified subject ID, COVID-19 status, age in years and sex were almost always included in the sample metadata. Where available, HLA class I and class II types were obtained from metadata supplied by the sample provider rather than from assay-based typing. What the study reported, not specific to this receptor: The quantity of clinical and demographic metadata differed by source and by participant and was supplied without curation.

In the prospective study, participants were about 18 to 100 years old, resided in about two dozen geographic areas of the United States, and were enrolled through a virtual design. Cohort assignment in the prospective study relied on participant-reported clinical history from a screening survey and a study questionnaire. Recovered participants in ImmuneRACE Cohort 3 were defined by two consecutive negative NP/OP PCR tests, clearance by a healthcare professional, or resolution of symptoms. In the prospective study, whole blood, serum and a nasopharyngeal or oropharyngeal swab were collected from each participant by mobile phlebotomists. Prospective study participants could optionally give additional blood draws and questionnaires over an approximately two-month period. Before DNA extraction, blood samples from the prospective study were shipped at room temperature or frozen. The immunoSEQ Assay, a bias-controlled multiplex PCR, was used to amplify TCRbeta CDR3 regions from genomic DNA. In the paper's pipeline: The number of nucleated cells in each sample was estimated by amplification of reference gene primers within the assay. To quantify the absolute abundance of each unique TCRbeta CDR3 rearrangement, sequence reads were collapsed and filtered. For each sample, productive Simpson clonality was calculated as the square root of Simpson's diversity index across productive rearrangements. TCRdb mirrors the immuneACCESS table, restricted to in-frame sequences. Some clones are absent from its copies; in checked studies, under half trace to an unresolved V gene, and the reason for the others is unknown. The D gene and trimming were derived from the DNA, and the V and J assignments and clone size from that table. The sample has fewer than 400,000 clones on record, more than 75% of them singletons. About 4.2% of the sample is in the top ten clones.

V is cut by 4 bases and J by 4 bases, and the space between the germline ends is 5 bases. Including cysteine and phenylalanine, the CDR3 has 12 amino acids. Only the CDR3 portion is preserved as DNA: 36 bases, with reading frame beginning at the first base. Notes on this clone: It lacks a known antigen. One base away there is no much larger clone; base qualities are not given.

The V gene is TRBV12-3 or TRBV12-4 and the J gene is TRBJ2-1, with no reliable assignment of the D segment. Sequencing was carried out using PBMCs or T cells enriched from blood (not recorded which). The origin of this receptor is a man aged 30 to 39 who had recovered from COVID-19. In nucleotide form, the sequence is TGTGCCAGCAGTTCCGGGTACAATGAGCAGTTCTTC. It specifies CASSSGYNEQFF.